This T cell receptor (beta chain) was sequenced for a study of vaccination and CD4 T cells after COVID-19. Study-level information: Convalescent persons amounted to six males plus four females, two of whom were Hispanic.

Notes on this clonotype: Its specificity is unknown.

The treatment: approximately 11-day PBMC culture with coronavirus spike peptide pools or control peptides (ViraFEST assay). Some 2 million PBMCs were grown per well alongside roughly 10 IU/ml IL-2 and about 9.9 ug/ml peptide pools. The CDR3 contains 15 residues. V was shortened by 6 bases and J by 0 bases, with 15 bases between the two germline ends. Cultured CD4+ T-cell DNA underwent Oncomine TCR Beta short-read sequencing. TCRdb ran MiXCR on the PCR reads and lists one entry per CDR3 protein. The repertoire holds over 15,000 distinct CDR3 sequences, with about 40% as singletons. Sequencing was done on a sample of cultured CD4+ T cells from blood. This TCR came from a human donor with COVID-19. This chain uses TRBV12-3 or TRBV12-4 with TRBJ2-7; maybe TRBD1 (6 bases). CDR3 sequence (DNA): TGTGCCAGCAGCCGGGACACTCCGAGCTCCTACGAGCAGTACTTC. Protein sequence: CASSRDTPSSYEQYF.